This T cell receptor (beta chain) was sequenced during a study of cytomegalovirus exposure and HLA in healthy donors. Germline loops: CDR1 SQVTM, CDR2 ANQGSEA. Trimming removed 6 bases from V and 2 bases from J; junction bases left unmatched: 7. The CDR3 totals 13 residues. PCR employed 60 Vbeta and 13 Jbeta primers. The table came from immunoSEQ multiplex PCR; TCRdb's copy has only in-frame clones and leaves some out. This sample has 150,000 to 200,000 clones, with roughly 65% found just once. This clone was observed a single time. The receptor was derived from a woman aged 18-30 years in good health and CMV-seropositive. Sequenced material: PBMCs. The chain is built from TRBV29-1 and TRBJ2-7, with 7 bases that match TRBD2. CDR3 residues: CSVAGLGTYEQYF. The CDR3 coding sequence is TGCAGCGTAGCAGGACTAGGGACCTACGAGCAGTACTTC.